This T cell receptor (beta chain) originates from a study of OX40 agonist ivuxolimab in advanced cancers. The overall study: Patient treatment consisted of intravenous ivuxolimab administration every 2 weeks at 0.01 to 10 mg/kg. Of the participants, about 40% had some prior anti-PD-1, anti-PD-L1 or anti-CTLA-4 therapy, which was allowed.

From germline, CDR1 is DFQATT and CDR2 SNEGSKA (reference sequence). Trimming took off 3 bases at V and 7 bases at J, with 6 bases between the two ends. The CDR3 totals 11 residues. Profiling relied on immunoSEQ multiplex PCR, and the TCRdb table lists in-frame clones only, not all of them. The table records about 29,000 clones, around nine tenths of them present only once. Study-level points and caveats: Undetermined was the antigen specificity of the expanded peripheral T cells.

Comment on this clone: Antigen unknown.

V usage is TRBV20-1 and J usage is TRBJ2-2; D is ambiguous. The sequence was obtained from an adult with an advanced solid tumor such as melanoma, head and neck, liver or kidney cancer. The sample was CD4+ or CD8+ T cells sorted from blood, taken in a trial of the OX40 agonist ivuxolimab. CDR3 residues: CSASYRGELFF. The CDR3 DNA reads TGCAGTGCTAGCTATCGCGGGGAGCTGTTTTTT.